This T cell receptor (beta chain) was sequenced in a study of tumor and adjacent non-tumor tissue in lung cancer. On the study more broadly: Histology: 12 adenocarcinoma, 2 squamous cell carcinoma, 1 small cell lung cancer.

The template was RNA from unsorted bulk tissue. Donors were chemotherapy-naive, newly diagnosed lung cancer surgical patients in China, August–November 2014. The library came from three nested PCR rounds adapted from ARM-PCR protocols. TCRdb called the multiplex PCR reads again in MiXCR, with one record for every CDR3 protein. The sample yields just over 200,000 distinct CDR3 sequences, approximately 74% seen once. In the case of this clonotype: A read error may produce the germline difference seen at one junction end.

The CDR3 spans 13 residues. The germline V gene encodes CDR1 MNHEY and CDR2 SVGEGT. The TCR was taken from a man in his fifties or sixties with non-small cell lung cancer. This chain uses TRBV6-2 or TRBV6-3 with TRBJ1-5; D not resolved. Sequenced sample: lung tumor tissue. DNA of the CDR3: TGTGCGAGCAGATACGAAAGCTATCAGCCCCAGCATTTT. Its protein is CASRYESYQPQHF.